This record looks at one T cell receptor (beta chain) sequence and its context. Its antigen is unidentified. These data originate in a study of T-cell memory formation after mild COVID-19. Findings and limits, study-wide: Mostly located in CM and EM were contracting CD4+ clones, with contracting CD8+ clones located in EMRA. There were some responding clones in pre-infection memory, which suggested that cross-reactive memory had joined.

In TCRdb, the 5' RACE reads were re-called with MiXCR into one record per CDR3 protein. The sample holds 350,000 or so distinct CDR3 sequences, 20% seen once. The CDR3 covers 15 residues. The junction had 10 bases not matched to a gene; V was cut back by 8 bases and J by 1 base. Germline loops: CDR1 MNHGY, CDR2 SAAAGT. The receptor was derived from a man between 18 and 35 years old who had mild COVID-19 (a few samples of this study predate the infection). Cell type and time point are not known. Sequenced: PBMCs or a T cell subset sorted from them (not recorded which). The J gene is TRBJ1-1, the V gene TRBV6-8; 7 bases map to TRBD1. This CDR3 reads CASGRQGPKNTEAFF. CDR3 bases: TGTGCCAGCGGTAGACAGGGACCGAAGAACACTGAAGCTTTCTTT.